These T cell receptor beta chains were read from a single sample in a study of T cell repertoires in cytomegalovirus infection. TCRdb re-called the reads through MiXCR, storing one row per CDR3 protein. This table holds 300,000 to 400,000 distinct CDR3 sequences, roughly 9.5% found once. Source material: PBMCs. All receptors derive from a human donor in good health (CMV status not recorded). Some clones in this sample may be carry-over from other donors' samples. The CDR3 runs from the conserved cysteine through the conserved F or W. The D gene is left open where the match is weak. Clone size is shown for a subset of rows, as once, few, many or a class of expanded clone.

D gene	V gene	clone size	J gene	CDR3 protein	CDR3 DNA
-	TRBV9	few	TRBJ2-1	CASSVGPETSYNEQFF	TGTGCCAGCAGCGTAGGTCCAGAGACCTCCTACAATGAGCAGTTCTTC
-	TRBV5-4	-	TRBJ2-5	CASTVGISETQYF	TGTGCCAGCACTGTAGGTATTTCAGAGACCCAGTACTTC
-	TRBV7-2	many	TRBJ1-4	CASSFRRAEKLFF	TGTGCCAGCAGCTTTCGCCGCGCTGAAAAACTGTTTTTT
-	TRBV7-9	-	TRBJ2-5	CASSPRDKEETQYF	TGTGCCAGCAGCCCCCGGGACAAGGAAGAGACCCAGTACTTC
-	TRBV7-8	many	TRBJ1-2	CASSLGLRDGYTF	TGTGCCAGCAGCTTAGGGCTCCGGGATGGCTACACCTTC
-	TRBV7-2	few	TRBJ1-3	CASSARGPGNTIYF	TGTGCCAGCAGCGCAAGAGGGCCTGGAAACACCATATATTTT
-	TRBV6-6	many	TRBJ2-1	CASREAGEYEQFF	TGTGCCAGCAGGGAGGCAGGGGAGTATGAGCAGTTCTTC
-	TRBV28	few	TRBJ2-7	CASSLSGQGLYEQYF	TGTGCCAGCAGTTTAAGCGGACAGGGACTATACGAGCAGTACTTC
TRBD2	TRBV20-1	-	TRBJ2-5	CSAIGRGGVETQYF	TGCAGTGCTATTGGGCGGGGGGGCGTGGAGACCCAGTACTTC
-	TRBV10-1	many	TRBJ2-1	CASSSLRFRAYNEQFF	TGCGCCAGCAGTTCGTTGCGGTTTAGGGCCTACAATGAGCAGTTCTTC
TRBD1	TRBV20-1	many	TRBJ1-2	CSAKREGALGYTF	TGCAGTGCTAAAAGGGAGGGGGCTCTGGGCTACACCTTC
-	TRBV12-3/TRBV12-4	few	TRBJ2-2	CASSLVESGRTGELFF	TGTGCCAGCAGTTTAGTTGAGTCAGGGAGAACCGGGGAGCTGTTTTTT
-	TRBV29-1	many	TRBJ1-5	CSVLGGWNQPQHF	TGCAGCGTTCTTGGGGGTTGGAATCAGCCCCAGCATTTT
-	TRBV10-2	-	TRBJ2-7	CASSTNSYEQYF	TGCGCCAGCTCGACTAATTCCTACGAGCAGTACTTC
-	TRBV6-5	many	TRBJ1-5	CARGSSNQPQHF	TGTGCCAGGGGAAGTAGCAATCAGCCCCAGCATTTT
TRBD1	TRBV7-2	many	TRBJ1-1	CASSLGDSMNTEAFF	TGTGCCAGCAGCTTAGGGGACAGCATGAACACTGAAGCTTTCTTT
-	TRBV7-2	few	TRBJ2-7	CASSLTALGIHEQYF	TGTGCCAGCAGCTTAACCGCTCTTGGGATCCACGAGCAGTACTTC
TRBD2	TRBV6-6	-	TRBJ2-5	CASWGGAGETQYF	TGTGCCAGCTGGGGGGGAGCAGGGGAGACCCAGTACTTC
-	TRBV25-1	few	TRBJ2-1	CASSVGLNEQFF	TGTGCCAGCAGTGTGGGCCTCAATGAGCAGTTCTTC
TRBD1	TRBV20-1	-	TRBJ1-5	CSASPSTGGAGQPQHF	TGCAGTGCTAGCCCAAGTACAGGGGGCGCAGGGCAGCCCCAGCATTTT
TRBD2	TRBV12-3/TRBV12-4	few	TRBJ2-2	CASTSLRGGAHGELFF	TGTGCCAGCACCTCTCTCCGGGGGGGCGCCCACGGGGAGCTGTTTTTT
-	TRBV28	few	TRBJ2-5	CASSMPGPQETQYF	TGTGCCAGCAGCATGCCGGGACCTCAAGAGACCCAGTACTTC
-	TRBV30	few	TRBJ1-4	CAWATGGTYEKLFF	TGTGCCTGGGCTACTGGGGGGACGTATGAAAAACTGTTTTTT
-	TRBV11-2	many	TRBJ2-7	CASSLGPEFAGIPYEQYF	TGTGCCAGCAGCTTAGGTCCCGAATTCGCAGGGATCCCCTACGAGCAGTACTTC
TRBD2	TRBV7-9	many	TRBJ2-1	CASSPSPGLAGQFF	TGTGCCAGCAGCCCCTCACCAGGACTAGCGGGGCAGTTCTTC
TRBD1	TRBV6-1	few	TRBJ2-5	CASARGGAAQETQYF	TGTGCCAGCGCTAGAGGGGGCGCGGCCCAAGAGACCCAGTACTTC
-	TRBV25-1	few	TRBJ2-4	CASSEMAGGIQYF	TGTGCCAGCAGTGAGATGGCAGGCGGCATTCAGTACTTC
TRBD1	TRBV6-1	many	TRBJ1-3	CASSRTGTGGNTIYF	TGTGCCAGCAGTCGAACCGGGACAGGCGGAAACACCATATATTTT
-	TRBV18	-	TRBJ2-3	CATFRDDTDTQYF	TGTGCCACCTTCCGGGATGACACAGATACGCAGTATTTT
-	TRBV28	-	TRBJ2-5	CASSSPVEETQYF	TGTGCCAGCAGCTCCCCGGTCGAAGAGACCCAGTACTTC
-	TRBV12-3/TRBV12-4	many	TRBJ1-2	CASSFRYGYTF	TGTGCCAGCAGTTTTCGTTATGGCTACACCTTC
-	TRBV6-2/TRBV6-3	-	TRBJ2-7	CATQSLSSVSYEQYF	TGTGCCACACAGTCCCTATCATCCGTCTCCTACGAGCAGTACTTC
-	TRBV6-2/TRBV6-3	many	TRBJ2-6	CASRPEPGTPLSGANVLTF	TGTGCCAGCAGGCCCGAACCAGGGACCCCCCTCTCTGGGGCCAACGTCCTGACTTTC
TRBD1	TRBV28	-	TRBJ2-7	CASSLPIQGARHEQYF	TGTGCCAGCAGTCTTCCAATACAGGGGGCTCGACACGAGCAGTACTTC
TRBD1	TRBV28	many	TRBJ2-3	CASARGPGQGTDTQYF	TGTGCCAGCGCAAGGGGGCCGGGACAGGGCACAGATACGCAGTATTTT
-	TRBV7-8	many	TRBJ2-6	CASSLGVGANVLTF	TGTGCCAGCAGCTTAGGGGTAGGGGCCAACGTCCTGACTTTC
-	TRBV4-1	-	TRBJ2-1	CASSQGDGDFYNEQFF	TGCGCCAGCAGCCAAGGAGACGGGGACTTCTACAATGAGCAGTTCTTC
-	TRBV7-3	many	TRBJ2-1	CASSLLWGDEQFF	TGTGCCAGCAGCTTATTATGGGGGGATGAGCAGTTCTTC
-	TRBV12-3/TRBV12-4	many	TRBJ1-3	CASSPRQDFSGNTIYF	TGTGCCAGCAGTCCTAGACAGGATTTCTCTGGAAACACCATATATTTT
-	TRBV7-4	-	TRBJ2-1	CASSRLGGVQFF	TGTGCCAGCAGTCGTCTCGGGGGTGTGCAGTTCTTC
TRBD2	TRBV7-6	few	TRBJ2-6	CASSLRTSGRSGANVLTF	TGTGCCAGCAGCTTAAGGACTAGCGGGAGATCTGGGGCCAACGTCCTGACTTTC
-	TRBV7-9	many	TRBJ1-1	CASRFRQTEAFF	TGTGCCAGCAGGTTCCGCCAAACTGAAGCTTTCTTT
TRBD1	TRBV5-7	-	TRBJ2-7	CASSWGQAYEQYF	TGTGCCAGCAGCTGGGGACAGGCCTACGAGCAGTACTTC
-	TRBV5-1	many	TRBJ2-5	CASSLGLALSYQETQYF	TGCGCCAGCAGCTTGGGGCTAGCCTTATCATACCAAGAGACCCAGTACTTC
TRBD2	TRBV7-3	many	TRBJ2-2	CASSFWLAGGAGELFF	TGTGCCAGCAGCTTCTGGCTAGCGGGGGGAGCCGGGGAGCTGTTTTTT
-	TRBV20-1	few	TRBJ1-2	CSALEEGIGYTF	TGCAGTGCTTTAGAGGAGGGAATCGGCTACACCTTC
-	TRBV12-3/TRBV12-4	many	TRBJ1-1	CASTSRGQSMNTEAFF	TGTGCCAGCACCTCCCGGGGGCAGTCAATGAACACTGAAGCTTTCTTT
TRBD2	TRBV7-2	-	TRBJ2-5	CASTPGGSNRKTQYF	TGTGCCAGCACCCCCGGCGGGAGTAATCGAAAGACCCAGTACTTC
-	TRBV12-3/TRBV12-4	few	TRBJ1-1	CASSFGKGGTEAFF	TGTGCCAGCAGTTTTGGGAAAGGCGGCACTGAAGCTTTCTTT
-	TRBV6-1	few	TRBJ1-1	CASSELRGRNTEAFF	TGTGCCAGCAGTGAACTTCGGGGCAGGAACACTGAAGCTTTCTTT
-	TRBV12-3/TRBV12-4	-	TRBJ2-2	CASITWGGFGTGELFF	TGTGCCAGCATCACATGGGGAGGTTTTGGCACCGGGGAGCTGTTTTTT
-	TRBV11-2	few	TRBJ1-6	CASSSRTDSPLHF	TGTGCCAGCAGCTCTCGGACCGATTCACCCCTCCACTTT
TRBD1	TRBV30	-	TRBJ2-6	CAYSGTGSSGANVLTF	TGTGCCTATTCCGGGACAGGGTCCTCTGGGGCCAACGTCCTGACTTTC
-	TRBV25-1	many	TRBJ1-1	CASSELDKLNTEAFF	TGTGCCAGCAGTGAATTGGACAAATTGAACACTGAAGCTTTCTTT
-	TRBV7-2	many	TRBJ2-7	CASSLGESYEQYF	TGTGCCAGCAGCTTAGGGGAGAGCTACGAGCAGTACTTC